Sequencing of this TCR beta chain was carried out in a study of CD8 T cells in Susac syndrome. Regarding the study as a whole: The relatively small number of individuals in the TCR sequencing and HLA analysis was acknowledged by the study.

RNA amounts of roughly 0.45 to 1 ug underwent reverse transcription with random hexamers. It was immunoSEQ multiplex PCR that amplified TCR beta CDR3 across 54 Vbeta and 13 Jbeta. TCRdb re-called the immunoSEQ multiplex PCR reads with MiXCR, one entry per CDR3 protein. The table has about 69,000 distinct CDR3 sequences, about 91% seen once. The V gene's germline CDR1 is LGHNA and CDR2 YSLEER. The CDR3 loop spans 12 amino acids. Trimming removed 1 base from V and 7 bases from J, with 5 bases in between. Blood CD8+ and CD4+ T cells underwent high-throughput TCR beta sequencing. TEMRA cells underwent FACS enrichment and CD8+ and CD4+ T cells underwent negative isolation. A word on this clonotype: The target antigen is unknown.

This chain links TRBV4-3 with TRBJ2-1, with D uncertain. Sequences were obtained from CD8+ T cells from PBMCs. The TCR originated in a human donor with multiple sclerosis. Here the CDR3 reads CASSQGRNEQFF. CDR3 nucleotides: TGCGCCAGCAGCCAAGGGAGAAATGAGCAGTTCTTC.